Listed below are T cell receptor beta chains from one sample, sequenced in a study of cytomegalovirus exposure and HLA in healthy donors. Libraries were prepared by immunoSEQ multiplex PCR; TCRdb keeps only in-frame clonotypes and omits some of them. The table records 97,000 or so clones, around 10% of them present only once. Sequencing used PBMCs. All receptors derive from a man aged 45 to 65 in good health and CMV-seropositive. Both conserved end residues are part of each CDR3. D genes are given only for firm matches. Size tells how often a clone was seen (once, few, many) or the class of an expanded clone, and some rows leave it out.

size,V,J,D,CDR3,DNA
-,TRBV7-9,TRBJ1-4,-,CASSSLGAMPEKLFF,TGTGCCAGCAGCAGCCTGGGCGCGATGCCTGAAAAACTGTTTTTT
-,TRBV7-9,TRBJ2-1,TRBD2,CASSFTGRTSNEQFF,TGTGCCAGCAGCTTCACCGGGAGGACGTCCAATGAGCAGTTCTTC
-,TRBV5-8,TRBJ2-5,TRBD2,CASSLSGREWETQYF,TGTGCCAGCAGCCTCAGCGGGAGGGAGTGGGAGACCCAGTACTTC
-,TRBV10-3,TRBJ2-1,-,CAIIEDRTYNEQFF,TGTGCCATCATTGAAGACAGGACCTACAATGAGCAGTTCTTC
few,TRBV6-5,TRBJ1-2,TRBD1,CASSYRDRANYGYTF,TGTGCCAGCAGTTATCGGGACAGGGCTAACTATGGCTACACCTTC
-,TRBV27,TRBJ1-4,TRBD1,CASSLGGQGREKLFF,TGTGCCAGCAGTTTGGGAGGACAGGGGCGTGAAAAACTGTTTTTT
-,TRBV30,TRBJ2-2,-,CAWNRLSFRTGELFF,TGTGCCTGGAACCGGCTTAGCTTTCGCACCGGGGAGCTGTTTTTT
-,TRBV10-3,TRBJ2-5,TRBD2,CAIKLAVQETQYF,TGTGCCATCAAACTAGCGGTACAAGAGACCCAGTACTTC
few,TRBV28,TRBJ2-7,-,CASASPGPYEQYF,TGTGCCAGCGCCAGTCCAGGGCCCTACGAGCAGTACTTC
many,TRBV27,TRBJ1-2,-,CASSSTLGGDDGYTF,TGTGCCAGCAGTTCCACCTTGGGGGGGGACGATGGCTACACCTTC
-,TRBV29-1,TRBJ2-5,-,CSVLRGAGEETQYF,TGCAGCGTCCTTAGAGGGGCAGGGGAGGAGACCCAGTACTTC
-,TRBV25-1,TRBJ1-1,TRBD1,CASRSTGLAFF,TGTGCCAGCAGGTCGACAGGGCTAGCTTTCTTT
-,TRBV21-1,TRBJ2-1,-,CASIHLPSGISYTEQFF,TGTGCCAGCATCCACTTACCTAGCGGGATTAGTTACACTGAGCAGTTCTTC
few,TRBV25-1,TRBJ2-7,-,CATAIRGEQYF,TGTGCCACCGCGATCAGGGGCGAGCAGTACTTC
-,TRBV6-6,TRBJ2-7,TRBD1,CASSYGDRGHEQYF,TGTGCCAGCAGTTACGGGGACAGGGGTCACGAGCAGTACTTC
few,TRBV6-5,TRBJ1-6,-,CASSYRGGLDSPLHF,TGTGCCAGCAGTTACCGGGGAGGATTGGATTCACCCCTCCACTTT
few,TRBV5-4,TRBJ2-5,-,CASTKDWAETQYF,TGTGCCAGCACCAAGGACTGGGCAGAGACCCAGTACTTC
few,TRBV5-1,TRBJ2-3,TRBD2,CASSLALAGGGDTQYF,TGCGCCAGCAGCTTAGCCTTAGCGGGAGGCGGGGATACGCAGTATTTT
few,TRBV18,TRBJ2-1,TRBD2,CASSPPFVTSGTYNEQFF,TGTGCCAGCTCACCACCATTTGTGACTAGCGGAACCTACAATGAGCAGTTCTTC
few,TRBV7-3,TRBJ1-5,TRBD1,CASSLRQGAQPQHF,TGTGCCAGCAGCTTGCGACAGGGGGCCCAGCCCCAGCATTTT
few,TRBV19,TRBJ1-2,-,CASRETVNYGYTF,TGTGCCAGTAGAGAGACAGTGAACTATGGCTACACCTTC
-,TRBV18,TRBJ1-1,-,CASSPGGDTEAFF,TGTGCCAGCTCACCAGGAGGGGACACTGAAGCTTTCTTT
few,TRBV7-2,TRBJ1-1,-,CASTPWSRGKLNTEAFF,TGTGCCAGCACCCCATGGAGCAGGGGAAAATTGAACACTGAAGCTTTCTTT
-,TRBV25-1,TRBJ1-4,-,CASSEGQASMATNEKLFF,TGTGCCAGCAGTGAGGGGCAGGCGTCTATGGCGACTAATGAAAAACTGTTTTTT
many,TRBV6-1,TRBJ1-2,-,CASSGLSNYGYTF,TGTGCCAGCAGCGGACTGTCTAACTATGGCTACACCTTC
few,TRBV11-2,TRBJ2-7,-,CASSLVPSTYEQYF,TGTGCCAGCAGCTTAGTTCCCAGTACCTACGAGCAGTACTTC
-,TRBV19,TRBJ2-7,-,CASSIHRGMGYEQYF,TGTGCCAGTAGTATCCATCGGGGAATGGGGTACGAGCAGTACTTC
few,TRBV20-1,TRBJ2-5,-,CSARGGETQYF,TGCAGTGCTAGGGGGGGAGAGACCCAGTACTTC
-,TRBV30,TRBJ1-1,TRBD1,CAWSVRDRLNTEAFF,TGTGCCTGGAGTGTACGGGACAGACTGAACACTGAAGCTTTCTTT
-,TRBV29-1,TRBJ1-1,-,CSVERSGGKRSTEAFF,TGCAGCGTTGAACGTTCGGGGGGGAAAAGAAGCACTGAAGCTTTCTTT
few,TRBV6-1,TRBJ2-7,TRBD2,CASSEFAGGFKQYF,TGTGCCAGCAGTGAATTTGCGGGAGGTTTTAAGCAGTACTTC
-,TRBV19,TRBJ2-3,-,CASKARATDTQYF,TGTGCCAGTAAGGCCAGGGCCACAGATACGCAGTATTTT
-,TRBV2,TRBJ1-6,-,CASSAASYNSPLHF,TGTGCCAGCAGTGCCGCGTCATATAATTCACCCCTCCACTTT
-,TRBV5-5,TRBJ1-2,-,CASTYGQGSNYGYTF,TGTGCCAGCACATATGGCCAGGGCAGCAACTATGGCTACACCTTC
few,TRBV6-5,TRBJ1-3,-,CASSYSRDSSGNTIYF,TGTGCCAGCAGTTACTCGAGAGACAGTTCTGGAAACACCATATATTTT
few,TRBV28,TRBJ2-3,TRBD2,CASSLVSGSADTQYF,TGTGCCAGCAGTTTAGTTAGCGGGAGCGCAGATACGCAGTATTTT
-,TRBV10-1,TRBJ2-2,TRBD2,CASSYGGLAGGQTGELFF,TGCGCCAGCTCATACGGGGGACTAGCGGGAGGGCAGACCGGGGAGCTGTTTTTT
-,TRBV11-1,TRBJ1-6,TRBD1,CASSLPDRDFYNSPLHF,TGTGCCAGCAGCCTACCGGACAGGGACTTCTATAATTCACCCCTCCACTTT
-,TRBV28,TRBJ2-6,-,CASSFPSGSGANVLTF,TGTGCCAGCAGTTTCCCATCAGGCTCTGGGGCCAACGTCCTGACTTTC
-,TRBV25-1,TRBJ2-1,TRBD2,CASSEREGLSSSEQFF,TGTGCCAGCAGTGAAAGGGAGGGCCTTAGTAGTAGTGAGCAGTTCTTC
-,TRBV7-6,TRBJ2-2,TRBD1,CASSIQGANTGELFF,TGTGCCAGCAGTATACAGGGGGCGAACACCGGGGAGCTGTTTTTT
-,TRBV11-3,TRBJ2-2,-,CASSSRESGELFF,TGTGCCAGCAGCTCCCGAGAATCCGGGGAGCTGTTTTTT
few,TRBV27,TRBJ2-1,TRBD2,CASTLGLAGGSYNEQFF,TGTGCCAGCACTCTCGGACTAGCGGGAGGGTCTTACAATGAGCAGTTCTTC
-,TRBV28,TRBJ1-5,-,CASTGGNQPQHF,TGTGCCAGTACGGGGGGCAATCAGCCCCAGCATTTT
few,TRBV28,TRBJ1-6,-,CASSLIGVTNSPLHF,TGTGCCAGCAGTTTGATCGGGGTCACCAATTCACCCCTCCACTTT
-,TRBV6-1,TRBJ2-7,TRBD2,CASSASGLEYEQYF,TGTGCCAGCAGTGCTTCGGGACTAGAATACGAGCAGTACTTC
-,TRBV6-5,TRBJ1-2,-,CASSYDGGVGGYTF,TGTGCCAGCAGTTACGACGGGGGGGTGGGTGGCTACACCTTC
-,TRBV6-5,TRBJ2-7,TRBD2,CASSYSREGYEQYF,TGTGCCAGCAGTTACTCGAGGGAGGGATACGAGCAGTACTTC
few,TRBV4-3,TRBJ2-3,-,CASSRGRGSTDTQYF,TGCGCCAGCAGCCGGGGCAGGGGAAGCACAGATACGCAGTATTTT
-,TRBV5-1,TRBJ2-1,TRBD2,CASSPRTSGSIEQFF,TGCGCCAGCAGCCCCCGGACTAGCGGGAGTATCGAGCAGTTCTTC